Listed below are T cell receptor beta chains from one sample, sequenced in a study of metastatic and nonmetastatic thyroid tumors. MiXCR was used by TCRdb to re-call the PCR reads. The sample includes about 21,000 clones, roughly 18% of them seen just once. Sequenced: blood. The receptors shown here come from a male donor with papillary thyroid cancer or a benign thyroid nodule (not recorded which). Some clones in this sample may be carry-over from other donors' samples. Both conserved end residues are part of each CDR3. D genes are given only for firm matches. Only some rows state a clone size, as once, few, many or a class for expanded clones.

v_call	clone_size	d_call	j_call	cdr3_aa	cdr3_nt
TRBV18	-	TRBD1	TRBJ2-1	CASSPFPGQGGNEQFF	TGTGCCAGCTCACCATTTCCGGGACAGGGGGGTAATGAGCAGTTCTTC
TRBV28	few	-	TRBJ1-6	CASLIHGQFMGPSPLHF	TGTGCCAGCTTAATACACGGACAGTTCATGGGTCCCTCCCCCCTCCACTTT
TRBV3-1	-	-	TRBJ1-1	CASSRQEMNTEAFF	TGTGCCAGCAGCCGTCAGGAAATGAACACTGAAGCTTTCTTT
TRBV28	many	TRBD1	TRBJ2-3	CASSFGQGDTTDTQYF	TGTGCCAGCAGTTTTGGGCAGGGGGACACCACAGATACGCAGTATTTT
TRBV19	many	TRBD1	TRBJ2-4	CASSTGVQAIRPKNIQYF	TGTGCCAGTAGCACAGGGGTCCAGGCGATACGGCCCAAAAACATTCAGTACTTC
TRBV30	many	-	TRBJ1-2	CAWSVFFPGQGAIYGYTF	TGTGCCTGGAGTGTATTCTTCCCGGGGCAGGGCGCCATCTATGGCTACACCTTC
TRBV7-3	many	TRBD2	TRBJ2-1	CASSSVGSSGKPEQFF	TGTGCCAGCAGCAGCGTAGGTTCTAGCGGGAAGCCTGAGCAGTTCTTC
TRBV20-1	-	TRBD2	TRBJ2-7	CSAREPAGVVEQYF	TGCAGTGCTAGAGAGCCAGCGGGAGTGGTCGAGCAGTACTTC
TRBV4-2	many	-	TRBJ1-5	CASAPRAGKSNQPQHF	TGTGCCAGCGCCCCACGGGCGGGGAAGAGCAATCAGCCCCAGCATTTT
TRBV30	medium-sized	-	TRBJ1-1	CAWNLNTEAFF	TGTGCCTGGAACCTGAACACTGAAGCTTTCTTT
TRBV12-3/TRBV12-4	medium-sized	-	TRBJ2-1	CASSSDGNEQFF	TGTGCCAGCAGTTCAGACGGCAATGAGCAGTTCTTC
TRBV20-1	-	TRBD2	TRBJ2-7	CSARDLSRTSWAFEQYF	TGCAGTGCTAGAGATCTTAGTCGGACTAGTTGGGCCTTCGAGCAGTACTTC
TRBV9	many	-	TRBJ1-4	CASAIRTDEKLFF	TGTGCCAGCGCGATCCGGACGGATGAAAAACTGTTTTTT
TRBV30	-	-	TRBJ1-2	CAWSLPPTGAGGYTF	TGTGCCTGGAGTTTACCCCCGACGGGGGCGGGTGGCTACACCTTC
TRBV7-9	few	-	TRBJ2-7	CASSNEGEQYF	TGTGCCAGCAGCAACGAAGGCGAGCAGTACTTC
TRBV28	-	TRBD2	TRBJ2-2	CASSGRGNTGELFF	TGTGCCAGTAGCGGGAGGGGGAACACCGGGGAGCTGTTTTTT
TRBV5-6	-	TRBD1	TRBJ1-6	CASSLGAGGDNSPLHF	TGTGCCAGCAGCTTAGGGGCAGGGGGCGATAATTCACCCCTCCACTTT
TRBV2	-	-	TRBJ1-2	CASNQQGTRGYTF	TGTGCCAGCAACCAACAGGGAACGAGAGGCTACACCTTC
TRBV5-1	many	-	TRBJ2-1	CASSFEGNEQFF	TGCGCCAGCAGCTTTGAAGGCAATGAGCAGTTCTTC
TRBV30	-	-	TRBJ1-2	CAWSVQWTVVYGYTF	TGTGCCTGGAGTGTACAATGGACGGTAGTTTATGGCTACACCTTC
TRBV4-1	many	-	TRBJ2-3	CASSQDRRASDTQYF	TGCGCCAGCAGCCAAGATAGAAGGGCTTCAGATACGCAGTATTTT
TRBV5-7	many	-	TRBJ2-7	CASSLANRGGYGEQYF	TGTGCCAGCAGCTTGGCGAATAGAGGGGGGTATGGGGAGCAGTACTTC
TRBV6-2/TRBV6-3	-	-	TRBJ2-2	CASSPGDHGNTGELFF	TGTGCCAGCAGTCCCGGGGACCATGGGAACACCGGGGAGCTGTTTTTT
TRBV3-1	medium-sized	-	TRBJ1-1	CASSQETGNTEAFF	TGTGCCAGCAGCCAAGAGACAGGGAACACTGAAGCTTTCTTT
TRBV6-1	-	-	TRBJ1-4	CASRQRLGTDRGEKLFF	TGTGCCAGCAGACAACGGTTAGGTACCGATAGGGGTGAAAAACTGTTTTTT
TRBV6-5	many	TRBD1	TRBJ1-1	CASSYSVDRGPLAFF	TGTGCCAGCAGTTACTCGGTGGACAGGGGGCCGCTGGCTTTCTTT
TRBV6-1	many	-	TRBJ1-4	CASSEQGNILLVNEKLFF	TGTGCCAGCAGTGAACAGGGAAACATCCTTTTGGTTAATGAAAAACTGTTTTTT
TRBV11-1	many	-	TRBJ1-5	CASSLLGQALYQPQHF	TGTGCCAGCAGCTTATTGGGGCAGGCACTATATCAGCCCCAGCATTTT
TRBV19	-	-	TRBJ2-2	CASRAEELFF	TGTGCCAGCAGGGCCGAGGAGCTGTTTTTT
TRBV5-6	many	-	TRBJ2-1	CASSTGGTVLNEQFF	TGTGCCAGCAGCACCGGCGGGACTGTCTTGAATGAGCAGTTCTTC
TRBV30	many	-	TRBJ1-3	CAWSRGTPSGNTIYF	TGTGCCTGGAGCCGAGGGACACCCTCTGGAAACACCATATATTTT
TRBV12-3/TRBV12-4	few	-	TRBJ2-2	CASRKKYRATGELFF	TGTGCCAGCAGGAAGAAATACAGGGCTACCGGGGAGCTGTTTTTT
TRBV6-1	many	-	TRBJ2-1	CASSYTGGVYNEQFF	TGTGCCAGCAGTTATACAGGTGGAGTGTACAATGAGCAGTTCTTC
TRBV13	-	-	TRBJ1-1	CASSPSQGGLVEAFF	TGTGCCAGCAGCCCCTCCCAGGGAGGCCTGGTTGAAGCTTTCTTT
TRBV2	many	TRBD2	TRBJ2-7	CASSLTSGRRLSATEQYF	TGTGCCAGCAGCTTGACTAGCGGGAGACGATTGAGTGCTACCGAGCAGTACTTC
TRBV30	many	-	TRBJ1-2	CAWSVLTGLVDYGYTF	TGTGCCTGGAGTGTACTAACAGGGTTGGTTGACTATGGCTACACCTTC
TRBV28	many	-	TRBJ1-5	CASSLQGYSNQPQHF	TGTGCCAGCAGCCTACAGGGCTATAGCAATCAGCCCCAGCATTTT
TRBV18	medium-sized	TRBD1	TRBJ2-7	CASSLGQGASEQYF	TGTGCCAGCTCACTCGGACAGGGGGCATCCGAGCAGTACTTC
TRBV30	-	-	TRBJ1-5	CAWSAVQHNQPQHF	TGTGCCTGGAGTGCGGTGCAGCATAATCAGCCCCAGCATTTT
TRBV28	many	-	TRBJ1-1	CASSFAWSTRGLGFEAFF	TGTGCCAGCAGTTTCGCGTGGAGTACTAGGGGACTAGGGTTTGAAGCTTTCTTT
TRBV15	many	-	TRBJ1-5	CATSRGGASLRRKPQHF	TGTGCCACCAGCAGGGGCGGGGCCAGTCTCAGGCGAAAGCCCCAGCATTTT